The 11 T cell receptor beta chains listed next were all sequenced from one sample in a study of blood T cells in healthy people across ages. For the second PCR, which ran for roughly 6 to 11 cycles, a sample-barcoded 5' primer and a J-beta primer mix were used. TCRdb itself ran the 5' RACE reads through MiXCR, one entry per CDR3 protein. The table lists roughly 2 million distinct CDR3 sequences, 40% to 55% of them singletons, with less than 2.5% in the top ten. The material sequenced was blood. These receptors all stem from a woman in her forties in good health.

The genes are TRBV13 and TRBJ2-1; no clear D. The germline gives CDR1 PRHDT, CDR2 FYEKMQ (reference sequence). The CDR3 has 13 residues. Trimming shortened V by 5 bases and J by 7 bases, and 12 bases separated the two germline ends. The CDR3 spells CASSPPLPNEQFF. The CDR3 DNA reads as TGTGCCAGCAGCCCCCCTCTTCCGAATGAGCAGTTCTTC.

The gene calls are TRBV24-1 and TRBJ2-1; 9 bases agree with TRBD1. The germline V gene has CDR1 KGHDR and CDR2 SFDVKD. V lost 8 bases and J lost 10; bases outside the gene matches: 8. The CDR3 is 13 amino acids. CDR3 sequence: CATTGTGPREQFF. CDR3 nucleotides: TGTGCCACCACCGGGACAGGGCCTCGGGAGCAGTTCTTC.

This clonotype occurred once. CDR3 sequence reads: CASSLEGALTNEQFF. The CDR3 nucleotides are TGTGCCAGCAGCTTGGAGGGGGCCCTTACGAATGAGCAGTTCTTC. This chain joins TRBV5-5 and TRBJ2-1; 7 positions agree with TRBD1. V lost 0 bases to trimming and J lost 7 bases; unmatched junction nucleotides: 7. The CDR3 has 15 residues. Looked up from germline, CDR1 is SGHKS and CDR2 is YYEKEE (reference sequence).

The CDR3 DNA reads as TGTGCCAGCAGTTTAGCCCCGGGACAGGTTGAGTTCTTC. It codes for CASSLAPGQVEFF. This sequence joins TRBV12-3 or TRBV12-4 and TRBJ2-1, with 8 bases lining up with TRBD1. The length of the CDR3 is 13 residues. Germline trimming cut 0 bases from V and 14 bases from J; bases unmatched to any gene: 6.

This clonotype was picked up one time. CDR3 sequence: CASGGQNNEQFF. CDR3 sequence (DNA): TGTGCCAGCGGGGGACAGAACAATGAGCAGTTCTTC. The chain is built from TRBV6-1 and TRBJ2-1; TRBD1 matches 7 bases. The CDR3 extends over 12 amino acids. Germline V gene data show CDR1 as MNHNS and CDR2 as SASEGT. With V trimmed by 8 bases and J by 5 bases, 3 bases remained unmatched.

Worth noting for this clonotype: Germline and junction disagree at one end, which may indicate a read error. The chain links TRBV7-7 to TRBJ2-1, with no clear D. Looked up from germline, CDR1 is SSHAT and CDR2 is FNYEAQ (reference sequence). The CDR3 consists of 14 residues. CDR3 nucleotides: TGTGCTAGCAGCGTCGGCAGGAACGACAATGAGCAGTTCTTC. This sequence encodes CASSVGRNDNEQFF.

This clonotype was found a few times. This chain uses TRBV20-1 with TRBJ2-1; TRBD2 matches 10 bases. The CDR3 contains 15 residues. The germline gives CDR1 DFQATT, CDR2 SNEGSKA (reference sequence). The ends lost 8 bases at V and 1 base at J; junction bases unmatched: 8. CDR3 region: CSPTSGSKSYNEQFF. As DNA, the CDR3 is TGCAGTCCGACTAGCGGGTCTAAATCCTACAATGAGCAGTTCTTC.

This clonotype was seen more than once but under ten times. V is TRBV11-2 and J is TRBJ2-3, with D possibly matching TRBD2 (6 bases). Trimming took off 6 bases at V and 0 bases at J, with 13 bases between the two ends. The length of the CDR3 is 15 residues. Germline V lookup: CDR1 SGHAT, CDR2 FQNNGV. This CDR3 is CASRGPGLSTDTQYF. CDR3 DNA sequence: TGTGCCAGCAGAGGTCCGGGACTGAGCACAGATACGCAGTATTTT.

The CDR3 region is CSAFPGISTSYNSPLHF. In DNA, the CDR3 is TGCAGTGCTTTCCCAGGGATCTCAACCTCCTATAATTCACCCCTCCACTTT. The V and J genes are TRBV20-1 and TRBJ1-6; D perhaps matches TRBD1 (5 bases). The CDR3 has 17 residues. From germline, CDR1 is DFQATT and CDR2 SNEGSKA (reference sequence). Trimming stripped 5 bases from V and 0 bases from J, with 17 bases between.

The V call is TRBV28, the J call TRBJ2-5, with a tentative D call TRBD2 (5 bases). CDR1 MDHEN and CDR2 SYDVKM come from the germline V gene. The CDR3 is made up of 14 amino acids. With 6 bases removed from V and 4 bases from J, the gap between germline ends came to 15 bases. CDR3 loop: CASRTPVGGETQYF. CDR3 bases: TGTGCCAGCAGAACTCCGGTAGGAGGAGAGACCCAGTACTTC.

This chain joins TRBV29-1 and TRBJ2-1; TRBD1 matches 7 bases. V lost 7 bases to trimming and J lost 2 bases; unmatched junction nucleotides: 8. Germline assignment: CDR1 SQVTM and CDR2 ANQGSEA. This CDR3 is 14 amino acids long. CDR3 coding DNA: TGCAGCGCCCAGGGGGTAAGGGCCTACAATGAGCAGTTCTTC. Amino acid sequence: CSAQGVRAYNEQFF.